Presented here are 20 T cell receptor beta chains from one specimen sequenced in a study of shared clonotypes between healthy human individuals. Profiling relied on immunoSEQ multiplex PCR, and the TCRdb table lists in-frame clones only, not all of them. The repertoire holds over 850,000 clones, with approximately 78% as singletons. Sequences were obtained from memory CD4+ T cells from PBMCs. Subset here: CD45RA-negative fraction. Receptor source: a man aged 18 to 30 in good health. Some clones in this sample may be carry-over from other donors' samples.

The chain is built from TRBV28 and TRBJ2-1; D assignment may be TRBD1 or TRBD2 (5 bases each). V shed 5 bases and J shed 4 bases, with 15 bases lying between them. The CDR3 extends over 15 amino acids. CDR1 and CDR2 from the germline V gene are MDHEN and SYDVKM. CDR3: CASSTTGASYNEQFF. The CDR3 coding sequence is TGTGCCAGCAGTACTACCGGGGCCTCTTACAATGAGCAGTTCTTC.

This clone was seen only once. The rearrangement links TRBV5-1 to TRBJ1-1; D might be TRBD1 (5 bases). V shed 4 bases and J shed 2 bases, with 12 bases lying between them. Germline V lookup: CDR1 SGHRS, CDR2 YFSETQ. This CDR3 is 14 amino acids long. The CDR3 DNA sequence: TGCGCCAGCAGCCAAACGACAGTTAACACTGAAGCTTTCTTT. It codes for CASSQTTVNTEAFF.

The table lists this clone with a count of one. The chain is built from TRBV7-9 and TRBJ2-5; 10 nucleotides align to TRBD2. CDR3 length equals 16 residues. Germline CDR1 SEHNR, CDR2 FQNEAQ (reference sequence). The ends lost 3 bases at V and 2 bases at J; junction bases unmatched: 6. CDR3 residues: CASSLGLARYQETQYF. DNA of the CDR3: TGTGCCAGCAGCTTGGGACTAGCGAGATATCAAGAGACCCAGTACTTC.

The V and J genes are TRBV28 and TRBJ1-3; no reliable D call. Germline CDR1 is MDHEN and CDR2 is SYDVKM. CDR3 length: 15 residues. V gave up 5 bases and J gave up 4 bases, with 15 bases separating them. The CDR3 DNA reads TGTGCCAGCAGTATCCTCGATGGGAGCGGAAACACCATATATTTT. Translation gives CASSILDGSGNTIYF.

This sequence joins TRBV2 and TRBJ1-1; D is unclear. The CDR3 totals 12 residues. Germline V gene data show CDR1 as SNHLY and CDR2 as FYNNEI. Trimming removed 6 bases from V and 4 bases from J, with 9 bases in between. The CDR3 protein is CASRGRFTEAFF. The CDR3 DNA follows: TGTGCCAGCAGGGGTCGCTTCACTGAAGCTTTCTTT.

The rearrangement links TRBV29-1 to TRBJ2-5, with D maybe TRBD1 (5 bases). The V end lost 1 base, the J end lost 5 bases, and 11 bases lay between the germline ends. The CDR3 has 13 residues. Per germline, CDR1 SQVTM and CDR2 ANQGSEA. In DNA, the CDR3 is TGCAGCGTTGAAGCAGGGCTCGGCGAGACCCAGTACTTC. Protein sequence: CSVEAGLGETQYF.

As to this clone: A read error may be the cause here, since a much bigger clone is one base away. The identical CDR3 is also encoded by other nucleotide sequences in the sample. The rearrangement joins TRBV27 to TRBJ2-7; 7 nucleotides agree with TRBD2. CDR3 length: 14 residues. After removal of 5 bases from V and 4 bases from J, the junction contained 8 bases not matched to a gene. From germline, CDR1 is MNHEY and CDR2 SMNVEV (reference sequence). The CDR3, as DNA: TGTGCCAGCAGTCCCGGGACGGGAGGTTACGAGCAGTACTTC. It translates to CASSPGTGGYEQYF.

The chain recombines TRBV7-9 with TRBJ1-1, with D hard to call. Germline CDR1 SEHNR, CDR2 FQNEAQ (reference sequence). V lost 1 base to trimming and J lost 1 base, with 13 bases between them. The CDR3 spans 16 residues. The CDR3 DNA reads as TGTGCCAGCAGCTTAGTCATTACCTGGCGGAACACTGAAGCTTTCTTT. Translated: CASSLVITWRNTEAFF.

The chain links TRBV2 to TRBJ1-4; D gene uncertain. V was cut by 4 bases and J by 8 bases, with 11 bases left in between. Germline V gives CDR1 SNHLY, CDR2 FYNNEI. The CDR3 is 13 residues long. CDR3 sequence reads: CASSVRVGEKLFF. The CDR3 bases are TGTGCCAGCAGTGTCCGGGTCGGGGAAAAACTGTTTTTT.

The chain has TRBV5-6 and TRBJ2-4; unclear D gene. CDR1 is SGHDT and CDR2 is YYEEEE in the germline V gene. The CDR3 length is 18 residues. Between the trimmed V and J ends, which lost 0 bases and 0 bases, there was a span of 16 bases. The DNA of the CDR3 is TGTGCCAGCAGCTTGGTGTATACGGCAGGAGTAGCCAAAAACATTCAGTACTTC. Its protein is CASSLVYTAGVAKNIQYF.

The chain combines TRBV7-3 with TRBJ1-5; TRBD1 matches 10 bases. In germline, CDR1 is SGHTA, CDR2 FQGTGA. The CDR3 loop spans 16 amino acids. V was clipped by 4 bases and J by 3 bases; unmatched bases: 6. The CDR3 DNA sequence: TGTGCCAGCAGCTACAAGACAGGGGGCGACAATCAGCCCCAGCATTTT. Translation: CASSYKTGGDNQPQHF.

This clone was observed a few times. J is TRBJ1-1 and V is TRBV5-8; 7 nucleotides agree with TRBD1. The CDR3 is 17 residues long. Germline-derived CDR1 and CDR2 are SGHTS and YDEGEE. Losses at the gene ends were 4 bases for V and 0 bases for J; bases not matched to a gene: 12. CDR3 protein: CASSLGTAALMNTEAFF. The DNA for the CDR3 is TGTGCCAGCAGCCTGGGGACAGCCGCCCTGATGAACACTGAAGCTTTCTTT.

This clone is a singleton in its sample. V gene TRBV5-4 combines with J gene TRBJ1-4; possibly TRBD1 for D (6 bases). Germline lookup yields CDR1 SGHNT and CDR2 YYREEE (reference sequence). The CDR3 has 14 residues. V dropped 5 bases and J dropped 6 bases, with 14 bases sitting between them. CDR3: CASRQARGDEKLFF. For the CDR3, the DNA is TGTGCCAGCAGACAGGCCAGGGGCGATGAAAAACTGTTTTTT.

CDR3 bases: TGCGCCAGCAGCGACAGGACTTCTAACTATGGCTACACCTTC. Translating gives CASSDRTSNYGYTF. The chain combines TRBV5-1 with TRBJ1-2; a possible D gene is TRBD1 (6 bases). CDR3 length equals 14 residues. Trimming took 4 bases from V and 0 from J, leaving 10 bases between them. CDR1 SGHRS and CDR2 YFSETQ come from the germline V gene.

The V and J genes are TRBV28 and TRBJ1-4; a weak D match, TRBD1 (5 bases). From germline, CDR1 is MDHEN and CDR2 SYDVKM. Trimming removed 5 bases at V and 0 bases at J, with 16 bases between. This CDR3 contains 17 residues. The CDR3 region has the DNA TGTGCCAGCAGTCCCAGGGAAAGAGTTGCAACTAATGAAAAACTGTTTTTT. It yields the protein CASSPRERVATNEKLFF.

This clone occurred many times. The chain carries TRBV5-1 and TRBJ2-1; tentative D call: TRBD1 (6 bases). This CDR3 contains 17 residues. V shed 4 bases and J shed 8 bases, with 25 bases lying between them. The germline CDR1 and CDR2 sequences are SGHRS and YFSETQ. In DNA form, the CDR3 reads TGCGCCAGCAGCGACCTGGGTGGGACAACCGGGTGGGATGAGCAGTTCTTC. This sequence encodes CASSDLGGTTGWDEQFF.

This rearrangement joins TRBV10-2 to TRBJ1-6, with D perhaps matching TRBD1 (5 bases). This CDR3 has 12 residues. V was trimmed by 5 bases and J by 9 bases, leaving 8 bases between them. Germline V gene lookup returns CDR1 WSHSY and CDR2 SAAADI. The CDR3 loop reads CASSRGGSPLHF. The DNA for the CDR3 is TGCGCCAGCAGTCGGGGGGGTTCACCCCTCCACTTT.

This rearrangement joins TRBV6-5 to TRBJ2-7; 10 bases are a match to TRBD1. The CDR3 runs to 16 residues. The V segment lost 4 bases and the J segment 2 bases; nucleotides outside the gene matches: 8. Germline assignment: CDR1 MNHEY and CDR2 SVGAGI. The CDR3 sequence: CASSFSAGTGAYEQYF. The CDR3, as DNA: TGTGCCAGCAGTTTTTCCGCCGGGACAGGGGCCTACGAGCAGTACTTC.

J is TRBJ1-1 and V is TRBV5-1; 7 positions match TRBD1. Germline V gene sequence: CDR1 SGHRS, CDR2 YFSETQ. The junction had 5 bases not matched to a gene; V was cut back by 2 bases and J by 4 bases. This CDR3 is built from 14 residues. CDR3 sequence reads: CASSFTGEVTEAFF. The DNA for the CDR3 is TGCGCCAGCAGCTTCACAGGGGAGGTCACTGAAGCTTTCTTT.

About this clone itself: Other nucleotide sequences from this sample produce the same CDR3. This rearrangement joins TRBV5-6 to TRBJ1-2, with D uncertain. Germline loops: CDR1 SGHDT, CDR2 YYEEEE. Trimming left V 4 bases short and J 8 bases short, with 15 bases between. This CDR3 comprises 13 residues. The CDR3 DNA is TGTGCCAGCAGCCCTCGGGAGGCCCGCGGCTACACCTTC. Amino acids: CASSPREARGYTF.